This T cell receptor (beta chain) originates from a study of T cells after yellow fever vaccination. In this sample, this clonotype turned up a few times. TCRdb used MiXCR to reprocess the 5' RACE reads, holding one entry per CDR3 protein. Among some 500,000 distinct CDR3 sequences listed, less than 15% were seen once. This CDR3 contains 14 residues. V trimming: 4 bases; J trimming: 4 bases; junction bases outside the gene matches: 4. Germline V CDR1 and CDR2: SGHTA, FQGNSA. The V call is TRBV7-2, the J call TRBJ2-7, with TRBD2 identical over 10 bases. This sequence originates from a man aged 30 to 39 who received the YFV17D yellow fever vaccine. Material: PBMCs, obtained on the day of the yellow fever booster vaccination. CDR3 protein: CASSWASGSYEQYF. The CDR3 nucleotides read TGTGCCAGCAGCTGGGCTAGCGGGAGTTACGAGCAGTACTTC. Filled out from reference TRBV7-2 and TRBJ2-7, the complete variable domain reads GAGVSQSPSNKVTEKGKDVELRCDPISGHTALYWYRQSLGQGLEFLIYFQGNSAPDKSGLPSDRFSAERTGGSVSTLTIQRTQQEDSAVYLCASSWASGSYEQYFGPGTRLTVT.